This TCR beta chain came from a study of HIV-infected patients and healthy controls. Study-level results: Mean usage of eight alpha and eight beta V genes differed significantly in HIV-infected patients versus controls.

This clonotype was seen ten or more times. As yet, its antigen is unknown. The repertoire came from unfractionated whole blood and reflected all unsorted peripheral T cells. Alpha and beta constant-region primers primed reverse transcription of about 0.5 ug RNA. Alpha and beta chain libraries were made separately by chain-specific third strand synthesis with multiplexing indices. TCRdb passed the 5' RACE reads through MiXCR, listing each CDR3 protein once. The profile shows 11,000 to 15,000 distinct CDR3 sequences, around 9% of them singletons. The sequencing input was blood. The receptor was derived from an adult in good health.

CDR3 protein: CASSLSAESNTGELFF. The CDR3 DNA follows: TGTGCCAGCAGCTTATCGGCGGAGTCGAACACCGGGGAGCTGTTTTTT. The chain couples TRBV7-9 to TRBJ2-2; D remains unclear. CDR1 and CDR2 from the germline V gene are SEHNR and FQNEAQ (reference sequence). The CDR3 covers 16 residues. Trimming took off 2 bases at V and 0 bases at J, with 10 bases between the two ends.